This T cell receptor (beta chain) comes out of a study of PD-1 blockade in classical Hodgkin lymphoma. Points from the study as a whole: Patients who responded completely had about the same baseline diversity as newly diagnosed patients.

Assay: immunoSEQ multiplex PCR; the TCRdb copy retains only in-frame clones and omits some. The sample lists about 64,000 clones, 91% occurring once. Time point noted: cycle 4 day 1 (C4D1), after five to seven weeks of nivolumab. Each patient experienced a relapse that followed autologous stem cell transplantation, and brentuximab vedotin exposure varied. About this clone itself: No antigen is known for it.

Germline assignment: CDR1 GTSNPN and CDR2 SVGIG (reference sequence). V dropped 6 bases and J dropped 7 bases, with 20 bases sitting between them. This CDR3 spans 14 amino acids. The TCR was taken from a human donor with classical Hodgkin lymphoma. This chain links TRBV30 with TRBJ2-3, with D possibly being TRBD1 or TRBD2 (5 bases each). Sequencing was performed on peripheral blood mononuclear cells (PBMCs), taken before the fourth cycle of nivolumab. The CDR3, as DNA: TGTGCCTGCGAGGGGCCCCAGAACACGTATACGCAGTATTTT. Protein product: CACEGPQNTYTQYF.